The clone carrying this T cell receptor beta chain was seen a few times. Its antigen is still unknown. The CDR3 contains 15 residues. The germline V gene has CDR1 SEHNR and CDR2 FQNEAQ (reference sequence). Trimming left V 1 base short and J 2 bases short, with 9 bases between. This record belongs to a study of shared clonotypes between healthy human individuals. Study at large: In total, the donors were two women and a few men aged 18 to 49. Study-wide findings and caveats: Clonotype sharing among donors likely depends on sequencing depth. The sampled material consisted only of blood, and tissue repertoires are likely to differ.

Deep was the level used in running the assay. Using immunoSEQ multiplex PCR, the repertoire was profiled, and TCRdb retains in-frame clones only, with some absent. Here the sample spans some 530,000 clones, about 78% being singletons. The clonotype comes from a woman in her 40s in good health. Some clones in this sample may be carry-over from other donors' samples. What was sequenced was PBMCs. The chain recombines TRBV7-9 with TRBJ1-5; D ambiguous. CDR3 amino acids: CASSLGVNGNQPQHF. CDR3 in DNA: TGTGCCAGCAGCTTAGGGGTAAACGGCAATCAGCCCCAGCATTTT. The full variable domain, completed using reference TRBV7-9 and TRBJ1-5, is DTGVSQNPRHKITKRGQNVTFRCDPISEHNRLYWYRQTLGQGPEFLTYFQNEAQLEKSRLLSDRFSAERPKGSFSTLEIQRTEQGDSAMYLCASSLGVNGNQPQHFGDGTRLSIL.